One and the same sample provided the 2 T cell receptor beta chains below, sequenced in a study of CD8+ T cells in alopecia areata. RNA extraction and reverse transcription yielded cDNA as sequencing template. The data were produced by immunoSEQ multiplex PCR, yet TCRdb's version contains in-frame clones alone and is incomplete. Counted here are 150,000 to 200,000 clones, less than 70% occurring once; the ten biggest clones make up approximately 1.3%. Treatment given: oral pan-JAK inhibitor, 5-10 mg twice daily. The material sequenced was CD4+ T cells sorted from blood, taken at week 49, from a patient treated with tofacitinib. The source is a human donor with alopecia areata.

The genes are TRBV9 and TRBJ2-1, with 7 bases identical to TRBD1. Trimming removed 4 bases from V and 4 bases from J; junction bases left unmatched: 8. Germline-derived CDR1 and CDR2 are SGDLS and YYNGEE. The length of the CDR3 is 15 residues. The CDR3 region has the DNA TGTGCCAGCAGCTCCGACAGGGACAAATACAATGAGCAGTTCTTC. It yields the protein CASSSDRDKYNEQFF.

V gene TRBV4-1 combines with J gene TRBJ2-3, with 8 nucleotides matching TRBD2. CDR1 is MGHRA, CDR2 YSYEKL, per germline. J lost 2 bases, V lost 0 bases, and 7 bases had no gene match. The CDR3 length is 17 residues. The CDR3: CASSQERTSHSTDTQYF. The CDR3 region has the DNA TGCGCCAGCAGCCAAGAAAGGACTAGCCATTCCACAGATACGCAGTATTTT.